This T cell receptor (beta chain) was captured by sequencing in a study of cytomegalovirus exposure and HLA in healthy donors. Both 60 Vbeta primers and 13 Jbeta primers went into the PCR. Repertoires were generated with immunoSEQ multiplex PCR, while TCRdb's copy carries only in-frame clones and drops some. The sample carries roughly 180,000 clones, about 77% recorded once. This sequence was found in a man aged 30-40 years in good health and CMV-seronegative. Source material: PBMCs.

The CDR3 region is CASLLQQGNSPLHF. Here the CDR3 DNA reads TGTGCCAGCCTCCTCCAACAGGGAAATTCACCCCTCCACTTT. V usage is TRBV7-2 and J usage is TRBJ1-6; weak D call: TRBD1 (6 bases). Per germline, CDR1 SGHTA and CDR2 FQGNSA. V was cut by 8 bases and J by 7 bases, with 15 bases left in between. This CDR3 is built from 14 residues. Full variable domain (remainder filled in from reference TRBV7-2 and TRBJ1-6): GAGVSQSPSNKVTEKGKDVELRCDPISGHTALYWYRQSLGQGLEFLIYFQGNSAPDKSGLPSDRFSAERTGGSVSTLTIQRTQQEDSAVYLCASLLQQGNSPLHFGNGTRLTVT.